This T cell receptor (beta chain) was recovered during a study of T cell changes during pregnancy in multiple sclerosis. The table came from immunoSEQ multiplex PCR; TCRdb's copy has only in-frame clones and leaves some out. Of about 94,000 clones in the sample, approximately 93% were seen once. The receptor's source is a female donor with multiple sclerosis, enrolled in a pregnancy study. Specimen: peripheral blood, collected after pregnancy.

The DNA of the CDR3 is TGTGCCTGGAGTGTACCGCGACAGGCGGTCGAGCAGTACTTC. Amino acid sequence: CAWSVPRQAVEQYF. This chain links TRBV30 with TRBJ2-7; TRBD1 is a possible D gene (6 bases). The V end was cut by 0 bases, the J end by 6 bases, with 15 bases between. CDR1 and CDR2 from the germline V gene are GTSNPN and SVGIG (reference sequence). The CDR3 covers 14 residues.